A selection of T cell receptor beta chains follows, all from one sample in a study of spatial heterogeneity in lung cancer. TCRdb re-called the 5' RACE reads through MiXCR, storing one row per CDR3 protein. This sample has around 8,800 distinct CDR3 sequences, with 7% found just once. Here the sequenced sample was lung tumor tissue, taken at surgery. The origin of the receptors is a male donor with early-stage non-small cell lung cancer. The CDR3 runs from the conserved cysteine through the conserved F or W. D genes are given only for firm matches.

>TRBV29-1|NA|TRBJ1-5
CSVVEGSSNQPQHF
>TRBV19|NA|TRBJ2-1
CASGMAGRPGDPEQFF
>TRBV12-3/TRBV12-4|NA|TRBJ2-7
CASSFGIGGREQYF
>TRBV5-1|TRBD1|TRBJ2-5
CASSLGRQGETQYF
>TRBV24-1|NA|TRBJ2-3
CATSDLQSWAQYF
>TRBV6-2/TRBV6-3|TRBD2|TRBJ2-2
CASSRLPGLGVGELFF
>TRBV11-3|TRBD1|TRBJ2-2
CASSLGSDRGKLFF
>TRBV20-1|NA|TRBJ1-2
CSASDGYTF
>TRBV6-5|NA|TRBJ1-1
CASSYHLVNTEAFF
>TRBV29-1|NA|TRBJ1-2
CSVEGNNYGYTF
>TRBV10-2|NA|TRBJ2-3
CASSESIDTQYF
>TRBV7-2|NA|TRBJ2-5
CASSRTVQETQYF
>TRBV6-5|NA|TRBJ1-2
CASRDGTNYGYTF
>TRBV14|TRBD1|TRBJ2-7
CASSHQWGTAEQYF
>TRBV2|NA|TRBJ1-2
CASRDPLSYGYTF
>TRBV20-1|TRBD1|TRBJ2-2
CSAGTGEYTGELFF
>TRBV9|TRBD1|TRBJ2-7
CASSAALGTGKSEQYF
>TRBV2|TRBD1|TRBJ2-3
CASSSFDRAGDTQYF
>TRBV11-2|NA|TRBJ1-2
CASSSLQGDGYTF
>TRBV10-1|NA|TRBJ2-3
CASSERADSTDTQYF
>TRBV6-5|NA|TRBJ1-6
CASTPRGRGANSPLHF
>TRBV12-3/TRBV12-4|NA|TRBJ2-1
CASSLGTTYNEQFF
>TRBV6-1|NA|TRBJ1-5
CTSSEGDHSDSNQPQHF
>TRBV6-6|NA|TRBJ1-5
CASSPRVSNQPQHF
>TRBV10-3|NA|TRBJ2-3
CAIRRVADTDTQYF
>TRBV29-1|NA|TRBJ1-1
CSVRRGGTQNTEAFF
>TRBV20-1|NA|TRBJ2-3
CSAPGSRTSTDTQYF
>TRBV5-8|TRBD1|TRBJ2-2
CASSQTGGRDTGELFF
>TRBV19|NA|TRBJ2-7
CASRGGTYEQYF
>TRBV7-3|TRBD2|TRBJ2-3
CASSTGGATDTQYF
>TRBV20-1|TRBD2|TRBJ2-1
CSASLPSGGGGVYIHEQFF
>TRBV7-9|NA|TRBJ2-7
CASSRLGQNEQYF
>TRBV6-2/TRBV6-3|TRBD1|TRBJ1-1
CASSRTGTNTEAFF
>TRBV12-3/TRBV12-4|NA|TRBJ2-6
CASSRQGLVSGANVLTF
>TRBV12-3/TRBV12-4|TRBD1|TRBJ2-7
CASSRTGVYEQYF
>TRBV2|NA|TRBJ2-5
CASSTGTLETQYF
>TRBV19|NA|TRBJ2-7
CASSIGPWDQRGYEQYF
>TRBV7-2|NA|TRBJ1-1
CASSQLEGTVAFF
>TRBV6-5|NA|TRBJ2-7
CASSYGVLGEQYF
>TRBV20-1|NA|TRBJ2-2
CSGGGANTGELFF
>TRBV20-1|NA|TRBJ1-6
CSARTGESSYNSPLHF
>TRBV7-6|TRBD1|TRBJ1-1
CASSATGGSTEAFF
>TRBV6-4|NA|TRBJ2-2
CASSSKAGTGELFF
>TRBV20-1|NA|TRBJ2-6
CSAKKTASGANVLTF
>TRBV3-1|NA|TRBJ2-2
CASSQRTGRDGELFF
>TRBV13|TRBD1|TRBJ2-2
CASSLEGQGTGELFF
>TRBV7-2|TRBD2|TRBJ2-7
CASSFSSGGAYEQYF
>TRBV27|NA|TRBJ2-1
CASSLTRSGEQFF
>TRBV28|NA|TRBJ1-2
CASSTGYGYTF
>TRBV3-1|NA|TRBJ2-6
CASSRGSGANVLTF
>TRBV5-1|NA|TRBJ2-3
CASSSVGGPDTQYF
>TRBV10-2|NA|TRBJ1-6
CASSKGRGNSPLHF